This TCR beta chain originates from a study of STAT5B mutations in CD4+ large granular lymphocyte leukemia. Germline lookup yields CDR1 SGHNT and CDR2 YYREEE (reference sequence). V lost 0 bases, J lost 5 bases, and 7 bases stayed unmatched. The CDR3 has 15 residues. TCRdb's table, derived via immunoSEQ multiplex PCR, lists solely in-frame clones and lacks some. The sample lists about 22,000 clones, about four fifths occurring once. Notes on the study in general: Data were not HLA-matched across samples. Top patient clones used TRBV06 genes more often: 8/27 versus 2/35 in controls.

Worth noting for this clone: Its antigen is still unknown.

This clonotype was sampled from a human donor in good health. Input material: CD4+ T cells from blood buffy coats. The rearrangement uses TRBV5-4 and TRBJ2-7, with TRBD2 identical over 8 bases. The DNA of the CDR3 is TGTGCCAGCAGCTTGGGACCAGCGGGAGTAGACGAGCAGTACTTC. Translation: CASSLGPAGVDEQYF.